This T cell receptor (beta chain) stems from a study of patients and donors after allogeneic stem cell transplantation. One entry per CDR3 protein, called by TCRdb with MiXCR from the RT-PCR reads. The sample records about 410,000 distinct CDR3 sequences, 16% being singletons. V lost 3 bases, J lost 1 base, and 10 bases lay in between. This CDR3 region has 15 residues. Ten or more counts support this clonotype. This receptor was obtained from a human donor who was either an allogeneic HSCT recipient or a stem cell or donor lymphocyte infusion donor (not recorded which). It is not recorded whose cells these are; they may come from a transplant donor. The chain uses TRBV12-3 or TRBV12-4 and TRBJ1-5; D is ambiguous. Sequences were obtained from blood, either unsorted or a sorted T cell fraction (not recorded which). The CDR3, as DNA: TGTGCCAGCAGTTTCACCGGAGAAAGCAATCAGCCCCAGCATTTT. The encoded protein is CASSFTGESNQPQHF.